The entry below gives a single TCR beta chain sequence along with its context. These data are taken from a study of control samples from healthy donors and cancer patients. The assay was immunoSEQ multiplex PCR, and TCRdb's table has in-frame clones only and misses some. The repertoire consists of 88,000 or so clones, with 94% occurring once and the leading ten covering 4.8%. The V gene's germline CDR1 is SGHRS and CDR2 YFSETQ. This CDR3 is built from 14 residues. Trimming took 4 bases from V and 6 from J, leaving 13 bases between them. Sequences were obtained from blood. The genes are TRBV5-1 and TRBJ2-2; D remains ambiguous. The sequence was collected from a woman aged 18-29 years in good health. The CDR3, as DNA: TGCGCCAGCAGCGCGGACGGTCCCCCCGGGGAGCTGTTTTTT. It specifies CASSADGPPGELFF.